The TCR beta chain under discussion was sequenced for a study of blood T cell repertoires in COVID-19 (TCRdb year 2020). Looking at the study overall: Collaborator samples came from the United States, Italy and Spain and covered acute and convalescent phases of COVID-19. The prospective study material was composed of cDNA or gDNA derived from T cells, B-cell-depleted T cells, or PBMCs. Subjects who had been exposed to COVID-19, were actively infected with it, or had recovered from it provided the deeply sampled blood TCRbeta repertoires that made up the dataset. A freely available public database, intended as a resource for researchers studying the immune response to SARS-CoV-2, is where the repertoires were released. The samples were drawn from the first 160 participants of the ongoing ImmuneRACE study and from 1,200 or so subjects provided by 6 global collaborators. Nearly every sample came with metadata listing a de-identified subject ID, COVID-19 status, age in years and sex. Where available, HLA class I and class II types were taken from metadata supplied by the sample provider and were not determined by assay-based typing. General findings and caveats noted by the study authors: Clinical and demographic metadata were provided uncurated, with the amount varying by source and participant.

At one collaborating source in Seattle, patients were enrolled during active infection and were followed longitudinally through the course of disease. Collaborating institutions collected whole blood in K2EDTA tubes following their own protocols. For TCRbeta analysis, collaborators shipped samples as frozen whole blood, isolated PBMCs, or DNA extracted from either of those sample types. Regarding this clone: Its antigen is not yet known. No qualities accompany the bases; no much larger clone lies one base away.

TCRbeta CDR3 regions were amplified from genomic DNA using the immunoSEQ Assay, a bias-controlled multiplex PCR. As for the original processing: The number of nucleated cells in each sample was estimated from the amplification of reference gene primers within the assay. To quantify the absolute abundance of each unique TCRbeta CDR3 rearrangement, sequence reads were collapsed and filtered. For each sample, productive Simpson clonality was calculated by taking the square root of Simpson's diversity index across productive rearrangements. TCRdb obtained this table from immuneACCESS and retained in-frame rearrangements with V and J assigned. These tables miss some clones; where compared with another copy, unresolved V genes account for less than half of the shortfall, and the remainder is unexplained. D and trimming come from the DNA, and the V and J calls and clone size come from that table. The table for this sample lists approximately 150,000 clones; over 80% of them were counted only once. The ten top clones hold under 10% of the sample.

The CDR3 runs 16 amino acids, cysteine and phenylalanine included. Here the CDR3 DNA is all that survives: 48 bases in frame from base 1. According to the germline V gene, CDR1 reads KGHSY and CDR2 reads FQNENV. Between the V and J ends, shortened by 4 bases and 5 bases respectively, the junction contains 20 bases. This clonotype was obtained from a man in his thirties or forties with COVID-19, enrolled during active disease. Recombination linked TRBV16 to TRBJ2-5; the D gene is possibly TRBD1, with 6 bases matching. Input material: peripheral blood. The nucleotide sequence reads TGTGCCAGCAGCCTGGGGACATCGGCGGAGATCGAGACCCAGTACTTC. Its coded protein is CASSLGTSAEIETQYF.